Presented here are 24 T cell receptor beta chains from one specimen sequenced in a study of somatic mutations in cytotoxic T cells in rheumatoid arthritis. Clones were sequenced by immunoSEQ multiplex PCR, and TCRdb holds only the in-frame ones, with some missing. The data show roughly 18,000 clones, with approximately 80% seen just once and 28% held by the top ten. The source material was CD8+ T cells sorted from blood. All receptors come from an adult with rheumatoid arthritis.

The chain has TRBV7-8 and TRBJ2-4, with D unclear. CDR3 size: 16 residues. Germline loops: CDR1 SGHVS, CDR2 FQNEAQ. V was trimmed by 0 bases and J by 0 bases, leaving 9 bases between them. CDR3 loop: CASSLARRLAKNIQYF. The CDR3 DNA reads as TGTGCCAGCAGCTTAGCCAGACGGTTAGCCAAAAACATTCAGTACTTC.

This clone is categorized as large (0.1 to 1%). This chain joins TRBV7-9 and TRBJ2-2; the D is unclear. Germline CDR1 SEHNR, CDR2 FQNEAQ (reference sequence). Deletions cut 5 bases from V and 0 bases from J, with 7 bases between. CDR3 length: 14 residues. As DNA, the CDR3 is TGTGCCAGCAGCCTAAATCCGAACACCGGGGAGCTGTTTTTT. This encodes CASSLNPNTGELFF.

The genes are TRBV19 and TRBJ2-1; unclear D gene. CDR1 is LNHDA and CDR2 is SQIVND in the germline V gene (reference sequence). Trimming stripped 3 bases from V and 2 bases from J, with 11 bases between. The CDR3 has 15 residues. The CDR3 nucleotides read TGTGCCAGTAGTATCCCGGTGGGCCCCTACAATGAGCAGTTCTTC. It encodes CASSIPVGPYNEQFF.

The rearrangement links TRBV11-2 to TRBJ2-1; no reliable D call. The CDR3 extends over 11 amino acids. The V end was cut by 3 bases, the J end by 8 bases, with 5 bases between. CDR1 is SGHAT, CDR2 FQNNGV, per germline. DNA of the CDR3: TGTGCCAGCAGCTTCAGAGATGAGCAGTTCTTC. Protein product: CASSFRDEQFF.

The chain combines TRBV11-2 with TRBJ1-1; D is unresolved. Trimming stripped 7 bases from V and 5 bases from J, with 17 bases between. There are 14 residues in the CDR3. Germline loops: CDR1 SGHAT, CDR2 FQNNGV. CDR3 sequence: CASISLGLGTEAFF. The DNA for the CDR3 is TGTGCCAGCATCTCGCTTGGTCTGGGGACTGAAGCTTTCTTT.

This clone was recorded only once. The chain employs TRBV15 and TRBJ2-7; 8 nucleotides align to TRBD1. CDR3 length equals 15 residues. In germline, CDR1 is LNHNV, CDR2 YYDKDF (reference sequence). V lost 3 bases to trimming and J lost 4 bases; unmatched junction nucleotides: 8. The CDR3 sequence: CATSSLTGEAYEQYF. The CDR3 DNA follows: TGTGCCACCAGCAGCCTGACAGGGGAAGCATACGAGCAGTACTTC.

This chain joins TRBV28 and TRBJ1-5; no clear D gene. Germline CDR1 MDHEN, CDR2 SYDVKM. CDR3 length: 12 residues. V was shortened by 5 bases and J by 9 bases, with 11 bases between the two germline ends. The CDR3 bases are TGTGCCAGCAGTACTATCTATCTGCCCCAGCATTTT. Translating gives CASSTIYLPQHF.

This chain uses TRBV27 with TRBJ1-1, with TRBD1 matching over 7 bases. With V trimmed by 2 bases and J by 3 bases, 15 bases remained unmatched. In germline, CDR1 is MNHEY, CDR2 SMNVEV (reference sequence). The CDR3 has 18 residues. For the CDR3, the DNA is TGTGCCAGCAGTTTAGTCCCTCCGGGACAGAGGGTGGACACTGAAGCTTTCTTT. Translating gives CASSLVPPGQRVDTEAFF.

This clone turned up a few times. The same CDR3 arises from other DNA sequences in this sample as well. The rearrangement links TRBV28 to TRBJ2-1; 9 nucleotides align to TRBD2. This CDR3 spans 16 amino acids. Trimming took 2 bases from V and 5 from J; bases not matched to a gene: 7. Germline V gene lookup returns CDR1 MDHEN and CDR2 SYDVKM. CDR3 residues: CASSLETSGVNNEQFF. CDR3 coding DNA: TGTGCCAGCAGTTTAGAGACTAGCGGAGTTAACAATGAGCAGTTCTTC.

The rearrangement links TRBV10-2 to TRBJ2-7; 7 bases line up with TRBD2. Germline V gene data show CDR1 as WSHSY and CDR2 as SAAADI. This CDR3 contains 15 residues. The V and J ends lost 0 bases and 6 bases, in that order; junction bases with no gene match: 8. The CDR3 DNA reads TGCGCCAGCAGTGAGTCCTGGGGACCGGGGGGCGAGCAGTACTTC. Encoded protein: CASSESWGPGGEQYF.

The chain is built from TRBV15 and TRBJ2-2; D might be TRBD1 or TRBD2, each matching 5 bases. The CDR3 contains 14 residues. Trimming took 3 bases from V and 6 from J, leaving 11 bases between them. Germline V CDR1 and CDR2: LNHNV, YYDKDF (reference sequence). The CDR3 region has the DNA TGTGCCACCAGCAGGGGAACGGGGCCCGGGGAGCTGTTTTTT. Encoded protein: CATSRGTGPGELFF.

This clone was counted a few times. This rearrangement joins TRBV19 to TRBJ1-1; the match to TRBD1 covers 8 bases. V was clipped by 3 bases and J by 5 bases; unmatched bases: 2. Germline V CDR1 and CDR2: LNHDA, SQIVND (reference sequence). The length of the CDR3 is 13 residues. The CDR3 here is CASSMNRGTEAFF. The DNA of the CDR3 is TGTGCCAGTAGTATGAACAGGGGGACTGAAGCTTTCTTT.

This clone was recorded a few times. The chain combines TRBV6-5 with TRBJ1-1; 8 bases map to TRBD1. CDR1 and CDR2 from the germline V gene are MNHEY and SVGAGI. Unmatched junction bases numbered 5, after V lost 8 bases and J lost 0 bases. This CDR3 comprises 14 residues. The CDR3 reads CASGTGRMNTEAFF. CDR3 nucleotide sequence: TGTGCCAGCGGGACAGGAAGAATGAACACTGAAGCTTTCTTT.

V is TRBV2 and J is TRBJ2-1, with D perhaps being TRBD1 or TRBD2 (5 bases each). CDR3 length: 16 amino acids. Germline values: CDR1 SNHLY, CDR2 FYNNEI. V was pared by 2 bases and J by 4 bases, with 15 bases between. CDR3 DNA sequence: TGTGCCAGCAGTGAATTAGGGGCGGGTCGGTACAATGAGCAGTTCTTC. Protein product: CASSELGAGRYNEQFF.

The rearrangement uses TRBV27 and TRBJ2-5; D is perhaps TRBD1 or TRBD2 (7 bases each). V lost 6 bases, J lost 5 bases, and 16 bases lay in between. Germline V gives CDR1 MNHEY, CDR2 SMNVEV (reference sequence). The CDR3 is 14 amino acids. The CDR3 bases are TGTGCCAGCAGCTGGGGAGGGGGCATGGAGACCCAGTACTTC. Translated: CASSWGGGMETQYF.

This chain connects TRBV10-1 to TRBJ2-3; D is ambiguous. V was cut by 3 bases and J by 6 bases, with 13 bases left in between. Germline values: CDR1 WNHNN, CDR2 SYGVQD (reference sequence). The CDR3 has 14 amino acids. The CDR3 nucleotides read TGCGCCAGCAGTGAAACCCCCTCCTCGGATACGCAGTATTTT. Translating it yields CASSETPSSDTQYF.

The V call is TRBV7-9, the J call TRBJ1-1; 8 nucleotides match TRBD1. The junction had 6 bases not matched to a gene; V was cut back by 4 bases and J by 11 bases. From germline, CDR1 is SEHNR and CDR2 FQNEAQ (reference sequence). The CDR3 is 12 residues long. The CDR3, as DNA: TGTGCCAGCAGCTCGTTACAGGGGGAGGCTTTCTTT. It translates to CASSSLQGEAFF.

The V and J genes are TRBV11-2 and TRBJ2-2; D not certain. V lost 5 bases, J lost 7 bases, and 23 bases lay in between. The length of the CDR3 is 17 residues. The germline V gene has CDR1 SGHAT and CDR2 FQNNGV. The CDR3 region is CASSNGGPTYRGGELFF. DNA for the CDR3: TGTGCCAGCAGCAACGGCGGACCAACCTACAGAGGCGGGGAGCTGTTTTTT.

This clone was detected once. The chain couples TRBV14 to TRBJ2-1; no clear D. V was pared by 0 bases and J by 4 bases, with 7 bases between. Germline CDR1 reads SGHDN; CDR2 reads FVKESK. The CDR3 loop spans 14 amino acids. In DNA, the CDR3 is TGTGCCAGCAGCCAAGAGCGAGGATACAATGAGCAGTTCTTC. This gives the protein CASSQERGYNEQFF.

The DNA of the CDR3 is TGTGCCTGGACGGGACTAGCACCCACAGATACGCAGTATTTT. This codes for CAWTGLAPTDTQYF. The chain links TRBV30 to TRBJ2-3, with 9 bases matching TRBD2. The CDR3 covers 14 residues. Germline V gene data show CDR1 as GTSNPN and CDR2 as SVGIG (reference sequence). With 4 bases clipped from V and 2 bases from J, the junction kept 4 bases outside the gene matches.

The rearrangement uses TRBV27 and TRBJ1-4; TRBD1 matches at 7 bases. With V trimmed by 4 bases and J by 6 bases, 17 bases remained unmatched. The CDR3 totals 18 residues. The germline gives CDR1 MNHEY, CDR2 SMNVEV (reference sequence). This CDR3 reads CASSSTGTALGEDEKLFF. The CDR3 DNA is TGTGCCAGCAGTTCAACCGGGACAGCCTTAGGAGAAGATGAAAAACTGTTTTTT.

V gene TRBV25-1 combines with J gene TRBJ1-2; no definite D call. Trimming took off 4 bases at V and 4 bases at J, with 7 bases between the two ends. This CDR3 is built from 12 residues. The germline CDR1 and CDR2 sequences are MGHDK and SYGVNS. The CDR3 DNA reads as TGTGCCAGCAGTGGGACCGGCTATGGCTACACCTTC. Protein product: CASSGTGYGYTF.

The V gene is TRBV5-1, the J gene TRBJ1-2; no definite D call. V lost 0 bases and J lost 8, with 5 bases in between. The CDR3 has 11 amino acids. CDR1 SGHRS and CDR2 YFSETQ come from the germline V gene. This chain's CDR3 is CASSLGGGYTF. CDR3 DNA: TGCGCCAGCAGCTTGGGAGGGGGCTACACCTTC.

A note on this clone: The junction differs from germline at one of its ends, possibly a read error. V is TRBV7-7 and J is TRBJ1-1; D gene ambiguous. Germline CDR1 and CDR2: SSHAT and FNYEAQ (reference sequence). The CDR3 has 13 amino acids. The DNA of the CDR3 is TGTGCTAGCAGCTTAGCGCTCGGCACTGAAGCTTTCTTT. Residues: CASSLALGTEAFF.